This T cell receptor beta chain was captured by sequencing in a study of blood T cell repertoires in COVID-19. The overall study: From the United States, Italy and Spain came samples of acute and convalescent COVID-19. The analysed material was cDNA or gDNA that came from T cells, B-cell-depleted T cells, or PBMCs.

In the authors' methods: Researchers report that nucleated cell counts were estimated from reference gene primer amplification. Data came from immunoSEQ multiplex PCR; TCRdb stores just in-frame clones and leaves some out. The V and J calls and clone size were taken over from that table, and D and trimming were inferred from the DNA. The sample has about 100,000 clones; approximately 90% are singletons. This clone was recorded only once. Sequencing was carried out using peripheral blood. The TCR comes from a man in his fifties with acute or convalescent COVID-19.

The CDR3 protein is CASSLGGGLPETQYF. The CDR3 DNA is TGTGCCAGCAGCTTGGGGGGGGGCCTACCAGAGACCCAGTACTTC. The chain carries TRBV7-6 and TRBJ2-5; D is possibly TRBD2 (7 bases). Trimming removed 3 bases at V and 4 bases at J, with 15 bases between. Germline assignment: CDR1 SGHVS and CDR2 FNYEAQ. This CDR3 contains 15 residues.